This is a list of T cell receptor beta chains from one sample in a study of OX40 agonist ivuxolimab in advanced cancers. Assay used: immunoSEQ multiplex PCR; TCRdb lists only in-frame clones, some missing. Among 9,500 to 13,000 clones listed, just under 80% were seen once. The sample was CD4+ or CD8+ T cells sorted from blood, taken in a trial of the OX40 agonist ivuxolimab. The receptors derive from an adult with an advanced solid tumor such as melanoma, head and neck, liver or kidney cancer. Each CDR3 is given with its conserved first and last residue. The D gene is left open where the match is weak. The size entry is marked missing in some rows and otherwise reads once, few, many or a size class.

.	TRBD1	TRBV7-6	TRBJ2-2	TGTGCCAGCAGCTTAGTGGGACAGGGGACCGGGGAGCTGTTTTTT	CASSLVGQGTGELFF
.	.	TRBV7-6	TRBJ2-1	TGTGCCAGCACACTGGGGTCCTACAATGAGCAGTTCTTC	CASTLGSYNEQFF
.	.	TRBV5-6	TRBJ2-1	TGTGCCAGCAGCTTCGGGATTGAGCAGTTCTTC	CASSFGIEQFF
once	TRBD2	TRBV6-6	TRBJ2-7	TGTGCCAGCAGTTACGGGTCTAGCGGACCCTACGAGCAGTACTTC	CASSYGSSGPYEQYF
.	TRBD1	TRBV18	TRBJ1-6	TGTGCCAGCTCACCCGACAGGGTTTTTTCACCCCTCCACTTT	CASSPDRVFSPLHF
once	.	TRBV5-1	TRBJ2-5	TGCGCCAGCAGCTTAGGTACTGACCTAAGTGAGACCCAGTACTTC	CASSLGTDLSETQYF
.	TRBD2	TRBV4-1	TRBJ2-7	TGCGCCAGCAGCCATAGCGGGGAACCTATTGAGCAGTACTTC	CASSHSGEPIEQYF
.	.	TRBV6-1	TRBJ1-1	TGTGCCAGCAGTATTCTTGAAGCTTTCTTT	CASSILEAFF
.	.	TRBV6-6	TRBJ2-5	TGTGCCAGCAGTGGTTCTCTGGAGGGGTGGGAGACCCAGTACTTC	CASSGSLEGWETQYF
.	TRBD2	TRBV6-4	TRBJ2-3	TGTGCCAGCAGTGACTCCGGGACTAGCGGGGATACGCAGTATTTT	CASSDSGTSGDTQYF
.	.	TRBV10-3	TRBJ2-5	TGTGCCATCAGTGAAGGGAATTTGGAGACCCAGTACTTC	CAISEGNLETQYF
.	.	TRBV14	TRBJ2-3	TGTGCCAGCAGCCCGGGAGCTAGCACAGATACGCAGTATTTT	CASSPGASTDTQYF
.	.	TRBV11-2	TRBJ2-7	TGTGCCAGCAGACTCCCGTCCAGGACCCCCTACGAGCAGTACTTC	CASRLPSRTPYEQYF
.	.	TRBV21-1	TRBJ1-5	TGTGCCAGCAGCCGAGGTGTGGATGGCCGGCCCCAGCCCCAGCATTTT	CASSRGVDGRPQPQHF
.	.	TRBV9	TRBJ1-2	TGTGCCAGCAGCGTAGTAGAGGCACCCCGGGGTTTTGGCTACACCTTC	CASSVVEAPRGFGYTF
.	.	TRBV5-6	TRBJ2-3	TGTGCCAGCAGCCACGAGACAGGAACTAGCACAGATACGCAGTATTTT	CASSHETGTSTDTQYF
.	.	TRBV7-8	TRBJ2-1	TGTGCCAGCAGCCACCGGGGGGCTCCCTACAATGAGCAGTTCTTC	CASSHRGAPYNEQFF
.	TRBD2	TRBV9	TRBJ2-2	TGTGCCAGCAGCCCGCGACTAGCGGGAGTAACCGGGGAGCTGTTTTTT	CASSPRLAGVTGELFF
.	TRBD1	TRBV5-1	TRBJ1-1	TGCGCCAGCAAGGACAGGAGCACTGAAGCTTTCTTT	CASKDRSTEAFF
few	.	TRBV6-1	TRBJ2-6	TGTGCCAGCAGTGACAAGGGTTCTGGGGCCAACGTCCTGACTTTC	CASSDKGSGANVLTF
.	.	TRBV5-8	TRBJ1-3	TGTGCCAGCAGCTTGTCCTTCCCTGGAAACACCATATATTTT	CASSLSFPGNTIYF
.	.	TRBV11-3	TRBJ1-5	TGTGCCAGCAGCCAAAGAGGAGGGAGTAAGTACCAGCCCCAGCATTTT	CASSQRGGSKYQPQHF
.	.	TRBV6-1	TRBJ2-3	TGTGCCAGCAGTGATGGGGGCTCTGACACAGATACGCAGTATTTT	CASSDGGSDTDTQYF
.	TRBD2	TRBV27	TRBJ2-7	TGTGCCAGCAGTTGGTCGGGGGGAGCCTACGAGCAGTACTTC	CASSWSGGAYEQYF
.	.	TRBV7-3	TRBJ1-1	TGTGCCAGCACCCTCCGGGGAGGGGACTTCACTGAAGCTTTCTTT	CASTLRGGDFTEAFF
.	TRBD1	TRBV6-5	TRBJ2-7	TGTGCCAGCAGTTACTCAGCAGGGGGCAGTTACGAGCAGTACTTC	CASSYSAGGSYEQYF
.	.	TRBV7-3	TRBJ2-7	TGTGCCAGCAAGGCGGGACATGACTCCTACGAGCAGTACTTC	CASKAGHDSYEQYF
medium-sized	.	TRBV6-5	TRBJ2-7	TGTGCCAGCAGTTTGGAGAAAGGGACTTTCACCTACGAGCAGTACTTC	CASSLEKGTFTYEQYF
.	.	TRBV6-5	TRBJ2-5	TGTGCCAGCACCACGAGGCGGCGGGAGACCCAGTACTTC	CASTTRRRETQYF
.	.	TRBV7-8	TRBJ2-2	TGTGCCAGCAGCTTAGCAGGGGCGGAGAACACCGGGGAGCTGTTTTTT	CASSLAGAENTGELFF
.	.	TRBV21-1	TRBJ1-1	TGTGCCAGCAGTGGGATCAAGACTGAAGCTTTCTTT	CASSGIKTEAFF
once	TRBD1	TRBV7-2	TRBJ2-5	TGTGCCAGCAGCTTAGGCACAGGGGCATGGGAGACCCAGTACTTC	CASSLGTGAWETQYF
.	.	TRBV19	TRBJ2-7	TGTGCCAGTAGCCTGGACAGATCCTACGAGCAGTACTTC	CASSLDRSYEQYF
.	TRBD1	TRBV18	TRBJ1-1	TGTGCCAGCTCACCATTGGACAGGATGAACACTGAAGCTTTCTTT	CASSPLDRMNTEAFF
.	.	TRBV4-1	TRBJ2-2	TGCGCCAGCAGCCAAGCTTCCCAGGACAGCGGGGAGCTGTTTTTT	CASSQASQDSGELFF
.	.	TRBV9	TRBJ2-1	TGTGCCAGCAGCGCCGGGACACCCCCTTACAATGAGCAGTTCTTC	CASSAGTPPYNEQFF
.	.	TRBV5-1	TRBJ1-5	TGCGCCAGCAGCTTGTCAGGACAGATCAATCAGCCCCAGCATTTT	CASSLSGQINQPQHF
.	TRBD2	TRBV4-1	TRBJ2-7	TGCGCCAGCAGCCATCCTGGACTAGCGGGAGGTTACGAGCAGTACTTC	CASSHPGLAGGYEQYF
once	TRBD2	TRBV7-9	TRBJ2-1	TGTGCCAGCAGCTTAGAGGGACTAGCGGGAGAAGTGAAGCAGTTCTTC	CASSLEGLAGEVKQFF
once	.	TRBV11-2	TRBJ2-1	TGTGCCAGCTTGGGGGACTTTGAACAGTTCTTC	CASLGDFEQFF
.	TRBD1	TRBV5-4	TRBJ2-5	TGTGCCAGCAGCTTGGGACAGGGGGAGACCCAGTACTTC	CASSLGQGETQYF
.	.	TRBV7-9	TRBJ1-6	TGTGCCAGCAGCGAGGCGACCTCCTATAATTCACCCCTCCACTTT	CASSEATSYNSPLHF